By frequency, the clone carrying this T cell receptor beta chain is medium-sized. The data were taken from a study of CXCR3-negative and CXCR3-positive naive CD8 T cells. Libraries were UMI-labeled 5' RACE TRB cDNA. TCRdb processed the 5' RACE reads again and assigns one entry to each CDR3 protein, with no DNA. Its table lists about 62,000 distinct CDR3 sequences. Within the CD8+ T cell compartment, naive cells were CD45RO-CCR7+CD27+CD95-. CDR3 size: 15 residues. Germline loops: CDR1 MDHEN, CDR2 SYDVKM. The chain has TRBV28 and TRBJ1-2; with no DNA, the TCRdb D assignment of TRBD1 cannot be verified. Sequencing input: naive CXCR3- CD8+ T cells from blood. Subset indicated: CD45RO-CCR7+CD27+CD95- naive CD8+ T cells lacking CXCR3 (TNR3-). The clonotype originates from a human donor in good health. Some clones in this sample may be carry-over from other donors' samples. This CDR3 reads CASSPPSLANYGYTF.